A selection of T cell receptor beta chains follows, all from one sample in a study of blood T cell repertoires in COVID-19. TCRdb's table, derived via immunoSEQ multiplex PCR, lists solely in-frame clones and lacks some. The table records some 160,000 clones, around 87% of them present only once. The specimen was peripheral blood. The receptor set was obtained from a woman in her 70s with COVID-19, enrolled during active disease. Both conserved end residues are part of each CDR3. D genes are given only for firm matches. Expanded clones are given a class, and other clones once, few, many or no size at all.

>TRBV24-1|TRBJ2-5|NA|TRBD1
CATSDPAGKGALETQYF
TGTGCCACCAGTGACCCGGCGGGTAAGGGGGCCTTGGAGACCCAGTACTTC
>TRBV27|TRBJ2-7|NA|NA
CASSLTGTGLYEQYF
TGTGCCAGCAGTTTAACCGGGACTGGGCTCTACGAGCAGTACTTC
>TRBV19|TRBJ2-3|NA|NA
CASSIGLGGAADTQYF
TGTGCCAGTAGTATAGGTCTGGGGGGGGCGGCAGATACGCAGTATTTT
>TRBV19|TRBJ1-1|NA|TRBD1
CASKETGGSEAFF
TGTGCCAGTAAAGAGACAGGGGGCTCTGAAGCTTTCTTT
>TRBV11-2|TRBJ1-1|NA|NA
CASSRGGGRSNTEAFF
TGTGCCAGCAGCCGCGGCGGTGGGAGGTCGAACACTGAAGCTTTCTTT
>TRBV18|TRBJ1-4|NA|NA
CASSSIVATNEKLFF
TGTGCCAGCTCATCTATAGTTGCAACTAATGAAAAACTGTTTTTT
>TRBV10-3|TRBJ2-1|NA|NA
CAIYSEGRGFKVGEQFF
TGTGCCATCTACTCTGAGGGGCGGGGATTCAAGGTGGGTGAGCAGTTCTTC
>TRBV13|TRBJ1-2|few|NA
CASSLAGVGEGYTF
TGTGCCAGCAGCTTAGCCGGGGTCGGGGAGGGCTACACCTTC
>TRBV28|TRBJ1-4|NA|TRBD1
CASRRGTGGEREKLFF
TGTGCCAGCAGGCGTGGGACAGGGGGGGAGCGGGAAAAACTGTTTTTT
>TRBV30|TRBJ2-2|NA|NA
CAWFRGNTGELFF
TGTGCCTGGTTCCGGGGAAACACCGGGGAGCTGTTTTTT
>TRBV7-3|TRBJ2-3|NA|NA
CASAPGVGTDTQYF
TGTGCCAGCGCCCCGGGGGTGGGCACAGATACGCAGTATTTT
>TRBV30|TRBJ1-4|NA|TRBD1
CAWSAGGQGYNEKLFF
TGTGCCTGGAGTGCGGGAGGACAGGGTTATAATGAAAAACTGTTTTTT
>TRBV7-3|TRBJ1-5|NA|NA
CASSLKPGGNQPQHF
TGTGCCAGCAGCTTAAAACCCGGGGGCAATCAGCCCCAGCATTTT
>TRBV28|TRBJ2-3|once|NA
CASSRSNRDTQYF
TGTGCCAGCAGCCGAAGTAACAGAGATACGCAGTATTTT
>TRBV7-6|TRBJ1-2|NA|TRBD1
CASSPQLDRANGYTF
TGTGCCAGCAGCCCTCAATTGGACAGGGCGAATGGCTACACCTTC
>TRBV18|TRBJ1-1|NA|TRBD1
CASSPPSATGYLNEAFF
TGTGCCAGCTCACCACCTTCAGCGACAGGGTATTTAAATGAAGCTTTCTTT
>TRBV6-5|TRBJ1-6|NA|TRBD1
CASSSTGQGVSPLHF
TGTGCCAGCAGCTCGACAGGACAGGGGGTCTCACCCCTCCACTTT
>TRBV10-3|TRBJ2-3|NA|TRBD2
CAISEGRVSTDTQYF
TGTGCCATCAGTGAGGGGAGGGTGTCGACAGATACGCAGTATTTT
>TRBV7-9|TRBJ2-3|NA|NA
CASSPRASTDTQYF
TGTGCCAGCAGCCCGCGGGCTAGCACAGATACGCAGTATTTT
>TRBV4-2|TRBJ1-5|NA|TRBD1
CASSQEAGQGKYSNQPQHF
TGTGCCAGCAGCCAAGAAGCAGGACAGGGAAAATATAGCAATCAGCCCCAGCATTTT
>TRBV19|TRBJ1-2|NA|TRBD1
CASSEGAGYTF
TGTGCCAGTAGTGAGGGGGCTGGCTACACCTTC
>TRBV5-1|TRBJ1-3|NA|NA
CASSLDGLPRATIYF
TGCGCCAGCAGCTTAGACGGACTGCCGAGGGCCACCATATATTTT
>TRBV29-1|TRBJ1-1|NA|NA
CSVATGNTEAFF
TGCAGCGTTGCGACAGGGAACACTGAAGCTTTCTTT
>TRBV2|TRBJ2-5|NA|TRBD1
CASRFRQGEETQYF
TGTGCCAGCAGATTTAGACAGGGTGAGGAGACCCAGTACTTC
>TRBV30|TRBJ1-4|once|NA
CAWSQTAATNEKLFF
TGTGCCTGGAGTCAAACAGCGGCAACTAATGAAAAACTGTTTTTT
>TRBV24-1|TRBJ1-1|NA|NA
CATSDDRNTEAFF
TGTGCCACCAGTGACGACAGGAACACTGAAGCTTTCTTT
>TRBV18|TRBJ2-1|NA|TRBD2
CASSSPMAGGFNEQFF
TGTGCCAGCTCATCCCCTATGGCGGGGGGCTTCAATGAGCAGTTCTTC
>TRBV5-4|TRBJ1-3|few|NA
CASSLGLGPSGNTIYF
TGTGCCAGCAGCCTGGGACTAGGCCCCTCTGGAAACACCATATATTTT
>TRBV10-2|TRBJ2-3|once|TRBD2
CASTRTSGAPSTDTQYF
TGCGCCAGCACCCGGACTAGCGGGGCCCCTAGCACAGATACGCAGTATTTT
>TRBV7-7|TRBJ2-1|NA|NA
CASSQDLNNEQFF
TGTGCTAGCAGCCAGGACTTGAACAATGAGCAGTTCTTC
>TRBV7-7|TRBJ2-5|NA|TRBD2
CASSALLAGAPQTQYF
TGTGCTAGCAGCGCCTTACTAGCGGGGGCCCCTCAGACCCAGTACTTC
>TRBV19|TRBJ2-2|few|TRBD2
CASSISRASGEAGELFF
TGTGCCAGTAGTATTTCCAGGGCTAGCGGGGAAGCCGGGGAGCTGTTTTTT
>TRBV9|TRBJ1-1|NA|NA
CASSVGGLGEAFF
TGTGCCAGCAGCGTAGGGGGGCTCGGTGAAGCTTTCTTT
>TRBV24-1|TRBJ1-2|NA|NA
CATSETTARPGGYTF
TGTGCCACCAGTGAAACGACAGCTAGGCCTGGTGGCTACACCTTC
>TRBV28|TRBJ1-3|once|NA
CASSIGGQLDSGNTIYF
TGTGCCAGCAGTATTGGGGGACAACTCGACTCTGGAAACACCATATATTTT
>TRBV7-9|TRBJ2-1|NA|NA
CASSLQGYEQFF
TGTGCCAGCAGCTTACAGGGGTATGAGCAGTTCTTC
>TRBV6-5|TRBJ1-1|NA|NA
CASSTRGDYSEAFF
TGTGCCAGCAGCACCAGGGGCGATTACTCTGAAGCTTTCTTT
>TRBV6-1|TRBJ1-5|once|NA
CASSDRLNQPQHF
TGTGCCAGCAGTGACAGGCTAAATCAGCCCCAGCATTTT
>TRBV19|TRBJ1-5|NA|TRBD1
CATQTGGEDQPQHF
TGTGCCACTCAAACAGGGGGGGAGGATCAGCCCCAGCATTTT
>TRBV28|TRBJ1-1|NA|NA
CASTQGSPPQGIF
TGTGCCAGCACCCAGGGATCCCCTCCCCAGGGTATTTTT
>TRBV19|TRBJ2-5|NA|NA
CASSMPREAKGGETQYF
TGTGCCAGTAGTATGCCCAGGGAGGCCAAGGGAGGAGAGACCCAGTACTTC
>TRBV2|TRBJ1-1|NA|NA
CASGGRTLNTEAFF
TGTGCCAGCGGTGGCAGAACCTTGAACACTGAAGCTTTCTTT
>TRBV6-5|TRBJ1-6|NA|NA
CASRRSSYNSPLHF
TGTGCCAGCAGGAGGAGCTCCTATAATTCACCCCTCCACTTT
>TRBV6-5|TRBJ2-2|NA|TRBD2
CATGRRGTGELFF
TGTGCCACCGGGAGGAGGGGAACCGGGGAGCTGTTTTTT
>TRBV29-1|TRBJ2-7|once|TRBD1
CSVQRTGGSYEQYF
TGCAGCGTCCAAAGGACAGGGGGCTCCTACGAGCAGTACTTC
>TRBV3-1/TRBV3-2|TRBJ2-7|NA|TRBD2
CASRGSSGGYEQYF
TGTGCCAGCAGGGGATCCAGCGGGGGTTATGAGCAGTACTTC
>TRBV7-2|TRBJ1-2|NA|NA
CASSSQGRGGYTF
TGTGCCAGCAGCTCACAGGGACGGGGTGGCTACACCTTC